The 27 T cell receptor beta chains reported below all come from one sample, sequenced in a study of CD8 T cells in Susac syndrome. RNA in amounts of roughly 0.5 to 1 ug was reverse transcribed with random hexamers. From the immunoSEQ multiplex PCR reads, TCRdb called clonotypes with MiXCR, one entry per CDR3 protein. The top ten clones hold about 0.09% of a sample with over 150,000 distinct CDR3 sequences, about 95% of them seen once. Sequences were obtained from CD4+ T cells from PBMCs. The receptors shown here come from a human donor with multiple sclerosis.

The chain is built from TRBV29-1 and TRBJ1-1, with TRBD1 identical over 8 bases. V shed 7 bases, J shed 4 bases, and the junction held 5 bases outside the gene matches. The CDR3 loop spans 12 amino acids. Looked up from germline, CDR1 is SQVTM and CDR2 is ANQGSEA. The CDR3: CSGGQGGTEAFF. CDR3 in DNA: TGCAGCGGAGGACAGGGTGGCACTGAAGCTTTCTTT.

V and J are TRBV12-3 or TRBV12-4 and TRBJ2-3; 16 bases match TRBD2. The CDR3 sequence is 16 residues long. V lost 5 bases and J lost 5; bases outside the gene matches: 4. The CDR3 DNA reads TGTGCCAGCAGTCTGGGACTAGCGGGAGGGCTAGATACGCAGTATTTT. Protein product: CASSLGLAGGLDTQYF.

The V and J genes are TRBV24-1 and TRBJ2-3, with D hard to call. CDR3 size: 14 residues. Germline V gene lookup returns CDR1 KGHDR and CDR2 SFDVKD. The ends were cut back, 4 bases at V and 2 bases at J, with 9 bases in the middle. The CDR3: CATSDPTVTDTQYF. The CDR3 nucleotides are TGTGCCACCAGTGACCCAACAGTCACAGATACGCAGTATTTT.

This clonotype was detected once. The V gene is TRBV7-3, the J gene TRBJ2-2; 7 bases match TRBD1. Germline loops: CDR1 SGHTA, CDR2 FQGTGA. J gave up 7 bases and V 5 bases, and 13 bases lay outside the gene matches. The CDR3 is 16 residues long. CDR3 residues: CASSPRQGATVGELFF. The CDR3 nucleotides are TGTGCCAGCAGCCCCCGACAGGGAGCCACTGTCGGGGAGCTGTTTTTT.

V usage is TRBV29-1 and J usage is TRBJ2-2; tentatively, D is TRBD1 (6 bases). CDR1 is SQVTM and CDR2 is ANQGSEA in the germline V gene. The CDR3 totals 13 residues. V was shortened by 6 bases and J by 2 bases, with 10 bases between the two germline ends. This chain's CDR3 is CSVYRENTGELFF. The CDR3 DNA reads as TGCAGCGTCTACAGGGAAAACACCGGGGAGCTGTTTTTT.

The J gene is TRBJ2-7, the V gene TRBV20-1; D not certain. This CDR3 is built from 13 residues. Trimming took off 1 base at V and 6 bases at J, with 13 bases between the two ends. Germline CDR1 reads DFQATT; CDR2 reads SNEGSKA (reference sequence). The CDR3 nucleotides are TGCAGTGCTAGAGTTCGTATTTCGGGCGAGCAGTACTTC. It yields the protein CSARVRISGEQYF.

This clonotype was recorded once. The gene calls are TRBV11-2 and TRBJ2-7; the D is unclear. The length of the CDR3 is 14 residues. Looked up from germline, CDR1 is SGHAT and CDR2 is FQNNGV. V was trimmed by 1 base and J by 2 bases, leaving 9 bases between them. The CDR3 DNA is TGTGCCAGCAGCTTAGTTCTCCAGACCTACGAGCAGTACTTC. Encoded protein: CASSLVLQTYEQYF.

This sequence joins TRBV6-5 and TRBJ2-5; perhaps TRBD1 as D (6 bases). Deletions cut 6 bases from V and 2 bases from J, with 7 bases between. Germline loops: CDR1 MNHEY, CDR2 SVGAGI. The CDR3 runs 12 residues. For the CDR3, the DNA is TGTGCCAGCAGGAGGGGGCAAGAGACCCAGTACTTC. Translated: CASRRGQETQYF.

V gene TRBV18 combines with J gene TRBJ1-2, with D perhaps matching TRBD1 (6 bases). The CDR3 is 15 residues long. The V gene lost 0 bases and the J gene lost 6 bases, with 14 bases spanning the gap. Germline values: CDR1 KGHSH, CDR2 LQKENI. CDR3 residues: CASSPPGQLANGYTF. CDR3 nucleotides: TGTGCCAGCTCACCACCGGGACAATTAGCGAATGGCTACACCTTC.

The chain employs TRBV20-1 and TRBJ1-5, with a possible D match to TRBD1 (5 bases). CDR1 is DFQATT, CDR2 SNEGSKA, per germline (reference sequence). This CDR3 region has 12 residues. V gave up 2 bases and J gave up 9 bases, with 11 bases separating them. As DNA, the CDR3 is TGCAGTGCTAGACAGGGCGAATTGCCCCAGCATTTT. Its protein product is CSARQGELPQHF.

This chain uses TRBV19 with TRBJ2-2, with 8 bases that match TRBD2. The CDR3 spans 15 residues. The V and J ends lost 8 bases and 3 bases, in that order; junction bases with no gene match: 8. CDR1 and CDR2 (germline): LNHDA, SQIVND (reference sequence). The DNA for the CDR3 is TGTGCCAGTCTACACCTAGCGGGCTACACCGGGGAGCTGTTTTTT. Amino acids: CASLHLAGYTGELFF. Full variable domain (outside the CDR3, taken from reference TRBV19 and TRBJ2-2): DGGITQSPKYLFRKEGQNVTLSCEQNLNHDAMYWYRQDPGQGLRLIYYSQIVNDFQKGDIAEGYSVSREKKESFPLTVTSAQKNPTAFYLCASLHLAGYTGELFFGEGSRLTVL.

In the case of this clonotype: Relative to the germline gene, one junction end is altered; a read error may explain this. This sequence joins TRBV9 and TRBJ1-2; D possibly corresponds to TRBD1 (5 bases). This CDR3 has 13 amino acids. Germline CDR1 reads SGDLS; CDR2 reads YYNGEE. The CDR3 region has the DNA TGTGCCAGCAGCGGTGGCCACCAGACAGACCCGGCATTC. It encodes CASSGGHQTDPAF.

The CDR3 is CRGQGFEETQYF. The CDR3 DNA is TGTCGGGGACAGGGGTTTGAAGAGACCCAGTACTTC. The chain carries TRBV30 and TRBJ2-5, with 10 bases aligning to TRBD1. Germline lookup yields CDR1 GTSNPN and CDR2 SVGIG (reference sequence). CDR3 length equals 12 residues.

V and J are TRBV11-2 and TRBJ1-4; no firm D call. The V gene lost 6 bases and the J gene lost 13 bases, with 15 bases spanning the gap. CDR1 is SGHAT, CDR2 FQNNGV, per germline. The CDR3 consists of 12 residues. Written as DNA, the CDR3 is TGTGCCAGCAGTACTAACTCGGGATTACTGTTTTTT. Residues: CASSTNSGLLFF.

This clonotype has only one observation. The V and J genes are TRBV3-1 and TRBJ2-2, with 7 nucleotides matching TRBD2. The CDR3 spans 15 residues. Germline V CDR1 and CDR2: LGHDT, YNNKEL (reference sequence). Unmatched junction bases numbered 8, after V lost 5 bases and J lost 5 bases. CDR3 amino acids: CASSFAGVLTGELFF. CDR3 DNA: TGTGCCAGCAGCTTTGCGGGGGTCTTAACCGGGGAGCTGTTTTTT.

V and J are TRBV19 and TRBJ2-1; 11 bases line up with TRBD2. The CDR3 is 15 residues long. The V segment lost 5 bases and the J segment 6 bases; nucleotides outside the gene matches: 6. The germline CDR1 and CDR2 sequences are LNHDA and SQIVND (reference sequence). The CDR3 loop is CASSDTSGSINEQFF. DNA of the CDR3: TGTGCCAGTAGTGACACTAGCGGGAGTATCAATGAGCAGTTCTTC.

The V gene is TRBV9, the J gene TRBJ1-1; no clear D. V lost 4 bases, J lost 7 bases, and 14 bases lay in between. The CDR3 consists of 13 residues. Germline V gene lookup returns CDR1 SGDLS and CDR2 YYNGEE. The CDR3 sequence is CASSSAAAVEAFF. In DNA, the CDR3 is TGTGCCAGCAGCTCCGCGGCGGCCGTTGAAGCTTTCTTT.

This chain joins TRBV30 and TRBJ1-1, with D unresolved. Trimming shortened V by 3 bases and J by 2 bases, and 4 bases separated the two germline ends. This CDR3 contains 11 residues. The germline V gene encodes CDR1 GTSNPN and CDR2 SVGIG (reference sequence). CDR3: CAWRYNTEAFF. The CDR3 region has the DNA TGTGCCTGGAGGTATAACACTGAAGCTTTCTTT.

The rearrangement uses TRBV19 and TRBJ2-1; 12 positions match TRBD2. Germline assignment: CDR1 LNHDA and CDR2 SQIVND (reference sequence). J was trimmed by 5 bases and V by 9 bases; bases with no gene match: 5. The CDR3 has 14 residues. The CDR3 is CASSLAGGNNEQFF. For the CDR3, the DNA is TGTGCCAGCTCCCTAGCGGGAGGGAACAATGAGCAGTTCTTC.

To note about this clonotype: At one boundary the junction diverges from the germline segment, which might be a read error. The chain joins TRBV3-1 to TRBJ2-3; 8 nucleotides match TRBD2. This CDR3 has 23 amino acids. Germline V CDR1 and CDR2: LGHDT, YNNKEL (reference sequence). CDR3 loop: CASSQVRGAGEVRVVARLDTQYF. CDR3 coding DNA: TGTGCCAGCAGTCAAGTCCGGGGAGCGGGGGAAGTACGGGTTGTCGCCAGATTGGATACGCAGTATTTT.

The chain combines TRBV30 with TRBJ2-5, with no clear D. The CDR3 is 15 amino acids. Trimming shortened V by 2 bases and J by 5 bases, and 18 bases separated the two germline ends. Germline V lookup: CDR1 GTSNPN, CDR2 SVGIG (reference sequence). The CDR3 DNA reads TGTGCCTGGAGTAGGAGTGGGAACGCCCTGGAGACCCAGTACTTC. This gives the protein CAWSRSGNALETQYF.

In DNA, the CDR3 is TGTGCCAGCAGCGCCGGGCCAGGGACCCACGAGCAGTACTTC. Its translation is CASSAGPGTHEQYF. The chain joins TRBV9 to TRBJ2-7; the D gene could be TRBD1 or TRBD2 (5 bases each). Deletions cut 3 bases from V and 5 bases from J, with 15 bases between. Per germline, CDR1 SGDLS and CDR2 YYNGEE. The CDR3 totals 14 residues.

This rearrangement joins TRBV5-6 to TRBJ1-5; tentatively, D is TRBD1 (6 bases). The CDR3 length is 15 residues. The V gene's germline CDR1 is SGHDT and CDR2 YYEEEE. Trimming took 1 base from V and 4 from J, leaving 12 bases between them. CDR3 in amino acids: CASSLFAQGNQPQHF. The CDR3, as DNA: TGTGCCAGCAGCTTGTTCGCACAGGGAAATCAGCCCCAGCATTTT.

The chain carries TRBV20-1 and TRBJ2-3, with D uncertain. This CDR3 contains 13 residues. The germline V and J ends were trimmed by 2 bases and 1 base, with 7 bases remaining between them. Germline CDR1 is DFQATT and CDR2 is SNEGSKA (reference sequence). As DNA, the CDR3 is TGCAGTGCTAGAAATCCCCGCACAGATACGCAGTATTTT. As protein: CSARNPRTDTQYF.

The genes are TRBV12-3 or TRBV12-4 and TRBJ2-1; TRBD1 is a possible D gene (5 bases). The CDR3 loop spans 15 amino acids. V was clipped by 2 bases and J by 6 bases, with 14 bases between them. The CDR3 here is CASSLPQGSPNEQFF. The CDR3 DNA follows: TGTGCCAGCAGTTTACCCCAGGGCAGCCCCAATGAGCAGTTCTTC.

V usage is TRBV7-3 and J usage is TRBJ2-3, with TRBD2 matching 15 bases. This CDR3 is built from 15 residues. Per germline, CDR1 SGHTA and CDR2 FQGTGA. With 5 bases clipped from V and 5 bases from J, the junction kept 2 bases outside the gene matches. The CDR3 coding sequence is TGTGCCAGCAGCCTGGGACTAGCGGGAGGAGATACGCAGTATTTT. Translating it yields CASSLGLAGGDTQYF.

The CDR3: CASSLSGQHQETQYF. The DNA for the CDR3 is TGTGCCAGCAGTTTATCGGGACAGCACCAAGAGACCCAGTACTTC. The chain is built from TRBV27 and TRBJ2-5, with TRBD1 matching 7 bases. Per the germline V gene, CDR1 is MNHEY and CDR2 is SMNVEV (reference sequence). Trimming removed 0 bases from V and 0 bases from J; junction bases left unmatched: 1. CDR3 length equals 15 residues.